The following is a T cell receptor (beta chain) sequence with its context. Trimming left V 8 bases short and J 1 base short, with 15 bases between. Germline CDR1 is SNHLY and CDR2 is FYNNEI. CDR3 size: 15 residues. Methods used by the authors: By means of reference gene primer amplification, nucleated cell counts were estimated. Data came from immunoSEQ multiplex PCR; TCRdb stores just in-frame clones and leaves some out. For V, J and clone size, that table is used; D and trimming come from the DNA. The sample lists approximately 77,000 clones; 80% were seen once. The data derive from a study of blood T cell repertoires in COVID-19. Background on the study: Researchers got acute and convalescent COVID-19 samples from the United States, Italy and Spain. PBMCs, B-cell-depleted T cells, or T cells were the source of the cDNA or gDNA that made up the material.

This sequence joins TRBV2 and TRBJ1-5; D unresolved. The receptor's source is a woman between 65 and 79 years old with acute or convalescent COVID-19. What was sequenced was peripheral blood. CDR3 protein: CASGNRGMSNQPQHF. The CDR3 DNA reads TGTGCCAGCGGAAATCGAGGGATGAGCAATCAGCCCCAGCATTTT.